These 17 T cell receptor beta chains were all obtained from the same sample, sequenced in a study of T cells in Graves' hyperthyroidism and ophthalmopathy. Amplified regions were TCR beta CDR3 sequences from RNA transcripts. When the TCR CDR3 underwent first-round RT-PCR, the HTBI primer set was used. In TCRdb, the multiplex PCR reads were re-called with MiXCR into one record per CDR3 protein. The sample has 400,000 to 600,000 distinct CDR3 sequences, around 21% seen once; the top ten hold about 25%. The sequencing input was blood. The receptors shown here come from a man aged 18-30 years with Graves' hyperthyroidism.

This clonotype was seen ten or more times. Here the CDR3 reads CASSEGYWTEAFF. CDR3 DNA sequence: TGTGCCAGCAGTGAAGGGTATTGGACTGAAGCTTTCTTT. The rearrangement joins TRBV2 to TRBJ1-1; D remains ambiguous. This CDR3 has 13 residues. Germline CDR1 is SNHLY and CDR2 is FYNNEI. V lost 1 base, J lost 5 bases, and 8 bases lay in between.

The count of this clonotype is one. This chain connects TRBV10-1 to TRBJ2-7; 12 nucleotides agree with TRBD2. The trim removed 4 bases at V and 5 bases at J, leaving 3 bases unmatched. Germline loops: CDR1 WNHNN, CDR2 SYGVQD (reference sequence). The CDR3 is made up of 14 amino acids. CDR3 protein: CASSAGLAGNEQYF. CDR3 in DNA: TGCGCCAGCAGTGCCGGACTAGCGGGAAACGAGCAGTACTTC.

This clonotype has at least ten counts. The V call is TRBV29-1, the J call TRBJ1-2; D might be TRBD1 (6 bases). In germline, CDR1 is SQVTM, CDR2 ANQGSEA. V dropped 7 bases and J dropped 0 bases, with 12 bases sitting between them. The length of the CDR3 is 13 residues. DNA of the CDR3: TGCAGCGCAGGGGACGTTGCTAACTATGGCTACACCTTC. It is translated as CSAGDVANYGYTF.

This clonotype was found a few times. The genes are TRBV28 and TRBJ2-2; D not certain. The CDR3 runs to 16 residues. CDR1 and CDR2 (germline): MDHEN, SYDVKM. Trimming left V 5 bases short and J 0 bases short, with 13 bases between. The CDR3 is CASSILTEPNTGELFF. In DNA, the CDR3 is TGTGCCAGCAGTATTCTGACCGAACCGAACACCGGGGAGCTGTTTTTT.

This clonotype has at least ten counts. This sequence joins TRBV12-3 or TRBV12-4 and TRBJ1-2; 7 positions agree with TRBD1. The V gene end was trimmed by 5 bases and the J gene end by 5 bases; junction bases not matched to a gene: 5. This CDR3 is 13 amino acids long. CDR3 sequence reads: CASSHRDSYGYTF. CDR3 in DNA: TGTGCCAGCAGTCACCGGGACAGTTATGGCTACACCTTC.

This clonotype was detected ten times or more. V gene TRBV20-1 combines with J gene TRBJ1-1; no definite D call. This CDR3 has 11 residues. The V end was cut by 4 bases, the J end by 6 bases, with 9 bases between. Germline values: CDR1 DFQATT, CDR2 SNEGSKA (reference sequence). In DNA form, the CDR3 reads TGCAGTGCTACACACGGCCCTGAAGCTTTCTTT. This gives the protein CSATHGPEAFF.

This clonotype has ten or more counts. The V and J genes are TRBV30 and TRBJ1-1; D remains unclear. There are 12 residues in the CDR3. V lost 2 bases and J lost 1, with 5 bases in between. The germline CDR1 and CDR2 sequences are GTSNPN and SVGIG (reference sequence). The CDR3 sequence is CAWSTRNTEAFF. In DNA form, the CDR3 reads TGTGCCTGGAGTACGAGGAACACTGAAGCTTTCTTT.

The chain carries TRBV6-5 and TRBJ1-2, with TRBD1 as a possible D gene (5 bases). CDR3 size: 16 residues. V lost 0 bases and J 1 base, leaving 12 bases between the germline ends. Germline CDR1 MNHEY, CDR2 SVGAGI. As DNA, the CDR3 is TGTGCCAGCAGTTACTCGATGACAGAATTTAACTATGGCTACACCTTC. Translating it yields CASSYSMTEFNYGYTF.

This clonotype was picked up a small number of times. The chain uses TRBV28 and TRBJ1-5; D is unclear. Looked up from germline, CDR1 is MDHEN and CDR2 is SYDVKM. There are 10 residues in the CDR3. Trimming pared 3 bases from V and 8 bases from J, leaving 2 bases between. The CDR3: CASSLKPQHF. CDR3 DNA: TGTGCCAGCAGTTTGAAGCCCCAGCATTTT.

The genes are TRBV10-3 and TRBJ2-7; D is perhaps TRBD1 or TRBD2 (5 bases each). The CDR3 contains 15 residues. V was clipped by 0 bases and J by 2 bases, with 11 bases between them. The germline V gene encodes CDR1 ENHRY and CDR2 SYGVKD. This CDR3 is CAISESQGPTYEQYF. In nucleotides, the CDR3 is TGTGCCATCAGTGAGTCGCAGGGACCCACCTACGAGCAGTACTTC.

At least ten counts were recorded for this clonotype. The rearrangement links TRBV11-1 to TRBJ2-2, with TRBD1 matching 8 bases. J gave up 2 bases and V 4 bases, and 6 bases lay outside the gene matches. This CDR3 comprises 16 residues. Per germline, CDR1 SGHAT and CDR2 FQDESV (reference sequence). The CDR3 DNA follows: TGTGCCAGCAGCTCCCCGGACAGGGAAAACACCGGGGAGCTGTTTTTT. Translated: CASSSPDRENTGELFF.

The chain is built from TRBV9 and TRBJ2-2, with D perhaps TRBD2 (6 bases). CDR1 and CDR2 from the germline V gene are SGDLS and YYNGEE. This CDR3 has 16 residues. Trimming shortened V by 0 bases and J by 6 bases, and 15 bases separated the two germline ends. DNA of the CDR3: TGTGCCAGCAGCGTAGAGGCGGGGCAGGACGCCGGGGAGCTGTTTTTT. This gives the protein CASSVEAGQDAGELFF.

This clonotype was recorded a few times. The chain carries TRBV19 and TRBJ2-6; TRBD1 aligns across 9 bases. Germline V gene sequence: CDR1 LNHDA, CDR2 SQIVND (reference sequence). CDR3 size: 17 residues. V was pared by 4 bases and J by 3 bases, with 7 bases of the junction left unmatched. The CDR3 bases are TGTGCCAGTAGTAAGAGGACAGGGGTAGATGGGGCCAACGTCCTGACTTTC. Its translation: CASSKRTGVDGANVLTF. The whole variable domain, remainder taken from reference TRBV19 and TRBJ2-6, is DGGITQSPKYLFRKEGQNVTLSCEQNLNHDAMYWYRQDPGQGLRLIYYSQIVNDFQKGDIAEGYSVSREKKESFPLTVTSAQKNPTAFYLCASSKRTGVDGANVLTFGAGSRLTVL.

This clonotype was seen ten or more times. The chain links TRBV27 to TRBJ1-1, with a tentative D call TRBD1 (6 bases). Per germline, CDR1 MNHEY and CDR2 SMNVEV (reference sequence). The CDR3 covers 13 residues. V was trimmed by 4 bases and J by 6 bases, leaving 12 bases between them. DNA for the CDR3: TGTGCCAGCAGTTGGGGGGGGCCCGCTGAAGCTTTCTTT. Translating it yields CASSWGGPAEAFF.

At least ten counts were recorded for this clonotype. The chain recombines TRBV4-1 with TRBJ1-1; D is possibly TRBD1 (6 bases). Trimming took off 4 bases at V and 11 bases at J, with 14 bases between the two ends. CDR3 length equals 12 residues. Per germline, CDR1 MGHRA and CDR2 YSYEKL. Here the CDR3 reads CASSRGGGLAFF. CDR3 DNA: TGCGCCAGCAGCCGGGGCGGGGGGCTCGCTTTCTTT.

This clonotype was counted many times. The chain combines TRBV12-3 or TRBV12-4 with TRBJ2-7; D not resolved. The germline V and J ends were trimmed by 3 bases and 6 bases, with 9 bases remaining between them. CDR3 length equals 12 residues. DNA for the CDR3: TGTGCCAGCAGTTTTGGACGCCTCGAGCAGTACTTC. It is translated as CASSFGRLEQYF.

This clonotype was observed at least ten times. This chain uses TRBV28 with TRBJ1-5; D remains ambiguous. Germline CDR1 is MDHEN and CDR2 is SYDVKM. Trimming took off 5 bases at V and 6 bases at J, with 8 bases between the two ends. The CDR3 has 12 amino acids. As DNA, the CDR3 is TGTGCCAGCAGTCCCCGGTCTCAGCCCCAGCATTTT. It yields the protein CASSPRSQPQHF. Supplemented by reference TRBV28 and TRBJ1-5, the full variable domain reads DVKVTQSSRYLVKRTGEKVFLECVQDMDHENMFWYRQDPGLGLRLIYFSYDVKMKEKGDIPEGYSVSREKKERFSLILESASTNQTSMYLCASSPRSQPQHFGDGTRLSIL.